This T cell receptor beta chain was documented in a study of blood T cell repertoires in COVID-19. Study information: The cDNA or gDNA used as material had been derived from T cells, B-cell-depleted T cells, or PBMCs.

Only in-frame clones appear in the TCRdb table, and some are missing; sequencing was by immunoSEQ multiplex PCR. The sample contains over 200,000 clones, nearly 90% of which appear only once. Membership in each cohort depended on participant-reported clinical history. All recovered Cohort 3 donors got two negative PCRs, got clearance, or saw symptom resolution. The V end was cut by 0 bases, the J end by 10 bases, with 15 bases between. CDR3 length: 14 amino acids. The V gene's germline CDR1 is MNHEY and CDR2 SMNVEV (reference sequence). Sequenced material: PBMCs or T cells enriched from blood (not recorded which). The rearrangement joins TRBV27 to TRBJ1-1, with a tentative D call TRBD1 (6 bases). This sequence was found in a young man who had recovered from COVID-19. The CDR3 protein is CASSLSRQGFGAFF. The CDR3 DNA reads TGTGCCAGCAGTTTATCGCGGCAGGGGTTTGGAGCTTTCTTT.